The 25 T cell receptor beta chains below all came from one sample that was sequenced in a study of blood T cell repertoires in COVID-19. Here immunoSEQ multiplex PCR was the method, and the copy in TCRdb shows in-frame clones only, minus some. The repertoire holds about 170,000 clones, with under 85% as singletons. Sequences were obtained from PBMCs or T cells enriched from blood (not recorded which). These receptors came from a man aged 45-60 years who had recovered from COVID-19.

This chain connects TRBV2 to TRBJ1-1; the match to TRBD1 covers 7 bases. The germline gives CDR1 SNHLY, CDR2 FYNNEI. V lost 6 bases and J lost 0; bases outside the gene matches: 1. The CDR3 length is 13 residues. Here the CDR3 DNA reads TGTGCCAGCAGGGGACAGATGAACACTGAAGCTTTCTTT. This translates into CASRGQMNTEAFF.

The V and J genes are TRBV18 and TRBJ1-1; possibly TRBD1 for D (6 bases). The CDR3 spans 18 residues. The germline gives CDR1 KGHSH, CDR2 LQKENI. V lost 3 bases, J lost 7 bases, and 27 bases lay in between. The CDR3 DNA follows: TGTGCCAGCTCACCGCCATTCGGGGGGGCGATGGTCTGGGGTGAAGCTTTCTTT. Translating it yields CASSPPFGGAMVWGEAFF.

The chain carries TRBV6-2 or TRBV6-3 and TRBJ2-2, with 9 positions matching TRBD1. V gave up 4 bases and J gave up 10 bases; unmatched junction bases: 7. The CDR3 is 14 residues long. Germline CDR1 reads MNHEY; CDR2 reads SVGEGT. The chain's CDR3 is CASSSPGQGAELFF. CDR3 nucleotides: TGTGCCAGCAGTTCCCCGGGACAGGGCGCGGAGCTGTTTTTT.

This chain links TRBV20-1 with TRBJ2-6; D remains ambiguous. Looked up from germline, CDR1 is DFQATT and CDR2 is SNEGSKA (reference sequence). Trimming removed 3 bases at V and 0 bases at J, with 6 bases between. This CDR3 is built from 14 residues. The CDR3 DNA sequence: TGCAGTGCTAGTTTACTCTCTGGGGCCAACGTCCTGACTTTC. Its protein is CSASLLSGANVLTF.

The chain links TRBV4-1 to TRBJ1-1; 7 bases match TRBD1. From germline, CDR1 is MGHRA and CDR2 YSYEKL. V lost 4 bases and J lost 4; bases outside the gene matches: 3. This CDR3 comprises 13 residues. CDR3 loop: CASSPDRATEAFF. The CDR3 region has the DNA TGCGCCAGCAGCCCCGACAGGGCCACTGAAGCTTTCTTT.

The chain has TRBV7-2 and TRBJ1-2; no reliable D call. Trimming removed 5 bases from V and 7 bases from J, with 11 bases in between. The CDR3 has 12 amino acids. Germline V CDR1 and CDR2: SGHTA, FQGNSA. CDR3 in amino acids: CASSVGGPGYTF. DNA of the CDR3: TGTGCCAGCAGCGTGGGAGGGCCTGGCTACACCTTC.

The chain recombines TRBV7-6 with TRBJ1-2, with TRBD1 as a possible D gene (5 bases). Germline values: CDR1 SGHVS, CDR2 FNYEAQ. The CDR3 is 12 residues long. With 8 bases removed from V and 4 bases from J, the gap between germline ends came to 11 bases. CDR3 nucleotides: TGTGCCAGCTCGGGGGGAGGCTATGGCTACACCTTC. Amino acid sequence: CASSGGGYGYTF.

This rearrangement joins TRBV4-3 to TRBJ1-2; maybe TRBD1 (6 bases). The CDR3 covers 14 residues. CDR1 is LGHNA, CDR2 YSLEER, per germline. The V gene lost 1 base and the J gene lost 4 bases, with 10 bases spanning the gap. The CDR3 sequence is CASSQGPDSYGYTF. For the CDR3, the DNA is TGCGCCAGCAGCCAAGGCCCGGACAGCTATGGCTACACCTTC.

The chain uses TRBV15 and TRBJ1-4; D remains ambiguous. CDR3 length equals 14 residues. Germline V gene data show CDR1 as LNHNV and CDR2 as YYDKDF (reference sequence). V lost 0 bases and J 10 bases, leaving 12 bases between the germline ends. CDR3 loop: CATSRDYKVGKLFF. The CDR3 DNA is TGTGCCACCAGCAGAGATTACAAAGTTGGAAAACTGTTTTTT.

This clone occurred once. The V and J genes are TRBV2 and TRBJ1-5, with 10 bases that match TRBD1. Unmatched junction bases numbered 10, after V lost 3 bases and J lost 2 bases. The germline V gene has CDR1 SNHLY and CDR2 FYNNEI. The CDR3 extends over 18 amino acids. The CDR3 DNA reads TGTGCCAGCAGTGACCCGGGACAGGGGATAATGGGCAATCAGCCCCAGCATTTT. Translated: CASSDPGQGIMGNQPQHF.

The chain is built from TRBV9 and TRBJ2-2; perhaps TRBD2 as D (6 bases). V was trimmed by 5 bases and J by 4 bases, leaving 12 bases between them. Germline CDR1 SGDLS, CDR2 YYNGEE. This CDR3 spans 14 amino acids. CDR3 residues: CASREGGGTGELFF. The CDR3, as DNA: TGTGCCAGCAGGGAGGGTGGTGGCACCGGGGAGCTGTTTTTT. The variable domain in full, completed from reference TRBV9 and TRBJ2-2, reads DSGVTQTPKHLITATGQRVTLRCSPRSGDLSVYWYQQSLDQGLQFLIQYYNGEERAKGNILERFSAQQFPDLHSELNLSSLELGDSALYFCASREGGGTGELFFGEGSRLTVL.

The V gene is TRBV27, the J gene TRBJ2-7; 9 nucleotides line up with TRBD1. The J segment lost 2 bases and the V segment lost 0 bases, leaving 5 bases of the junction unmatched. Germline lookup yields CDR1 MNHEY and CDR2 SMNVEV (reference sequence). The CDR3 extends over 16 amino acids. The CDR3, as DNA: TGTGCCAGCAGTTTATCGACGGGACAGGGAACCTACGAGCAGTACTTC. Its protein product is CASSLSTGQGTYEQYF.

The chain links TRBV5-1 to TRBJ1-6; D might be TRBD1 (5 bases). This CDR3 is 16 amino acids long. Germline values: CDR1 SGHRS, CDR2 YFSETQ. Trimming shortened V by 5 bases and J by 5 bases, and 17 bases separated the two germline ends. The CDR3 protein is CASRWGGVRNNSPLHF. The CDR3 DNA reads TGCGCCAGCAGGTGGGGCGGGGTCCGTAATAATTCACCCCTCCACTTT.

This sequence joins TRBV5-1 and TRBJ1-2; 7 bases fit TRBD1. The CDR3 spans 13 residues. CDR1 is SGHRS and CDR2 is YFSETQ in the germline V gene. The V and J ends lost 1 base and 5 bases, in that order; junction bases with no gene match: 2. The CDR3 is CASSLSQGYGYTF. CDR3 bases: TGCGCCAGCAGCTTGTCACAGGGGTATGGCTACACCTTC.

V usage is TRBV10-3 and J usage is TRBJ1-1, with D unresolved. CDR1 is ENHRY, CDR2 SYGVKD, per germline. V lost 7 bases to trimming and J lost 1 base, with 10 bases between them. The CDR3 sequence is 13 residues long. CDR3 nucleotide sequence: TGTGCCATCAAAGAGACATCGAACACTGAAGCTTTCTTT. This encodes CAIKETSNTEAFF.

The chain links TRBV6-4 to TRBJ1-6; no definite D call. Germline lookup yields CDR1 MRHNA and CDR2 SNTAGT. V was trimmed by 6 bases and J by 10 bases, leaving 19 bases between them. The CDR3 extends over 15 amino acids. CDR3 sequence reads: CASRETDSGRSPLHF. DNA of the CDR3: TGTGCCAGCAGAGAGACCGACTCCGGCCGGTCACCCCTCCACTTT.

The chain combines TRBV27 with TRBJ1-1; D may be TRBD1 (5 bases). There are 14 residues in the CDR3. CDR1 MNHEY and CDR2 SMNVEV come from the germline V gene (reference sequence). Trimming removed 6 bases at V and 1 base at J, with 12 bases between. CDR3 DNA: TGTGCCAGCAGAATTTCCGGACAGAACACTGAAGCTTTCTTT. Its translation: CASRISGQNTEAFF.

The chain recombines TRBV19 with TRBJ1-5; possibly TRBD1 for D (6 bases). Trimming left V 5 bases short and J 4 bases short, with 21 bases between. This CDR3 comprises 17 residues. The germline CDR1 and CDR2 sequences are LNHDA and SQIVND (reference sequence). The CDR3 loop reads CASSPPGGASRNQPQHF. CDR3 DNA: TGTGCCAGTAGTCCCCCCGGGGGGGCTTCTCGAAATCAGCCCCAGCATTTT.

The V call is TRBV7-8, the J call TRBJ1-4; maybe TRBD1 (6 bases). Germline V gene sequence: CDR1 SGHVS, CDR2 FQNEAQ. CDR3 length: 16 residues. V lost 3 bases to trimming and J lost 3 bases, with 14 bases between them. CDR3 sequence reads: CASSFLGGESNEKLFF. The CDR3 DNA sequence: TGTGCCAGCAGCTTCCTTGGGGGCGAGTCTAATGAAAAACTGTTTTTT.

The V gene is TRBV7-9, the J gene TRBJ2-7; unclear D gene. V was pared by 4 bases and J by 3 bases, with 10 bases between. The V gene's germline CDR1 is SEHNR and CDR2 FQNEAQ (reference sequence). There are 13 residues in the CDR3. CDR3 sequence reads: CASSSTSDYEQYF. The CDR3 DNA sequence: TGTGCCAGCAGCTCGACATCTGACTACGAGCAGTACTTC.

This clone came up once. V usage is TRBV5-5 and J usage is TRBJ2-6, with a tentative D call TRBD1 (6 bases). The V end was cut by 3 bases, the J end by 2 bases, with 12 bases between. CDR3 length: 16 residues. Germline V CDR1 and CDR2: SGHKS, YYEKEE (reference sequence). CDR3 DNA sequence: TGTGCCAGCAGCTACCAACAGGGCGCTGGGGCCAACGTCCTGACTTTC. Amino acid sequence: CASSYQQGAGANVLTF. The variable domain in full, with the rest retrieved from reference TRBV5-5 and TRBJ2-6, is DAGVTQSPTHLIKTRGQQVTLRCSPISGHKSVSWYQQVLGQGPQFIFQYYEKEERGRGNFPDRFSARQFPNYSSELNVNALLLGDSALYLCASSYQQGAGANVLTFGAGSRLTVL.

The CDR3 protein is CASSQTISGGTLETQYF. In DNA, the CDR3 is TGCGCCAGCAGCCAGACGATTAGCGGGGGGACGTTGGAGACCCAGTACTTC. The chain is built from TRBV4-1 and TRBJ2-5; 10 bases are a match to TRBD2. The V gene end was trimmed by 3 bases and the J gene end by 5 bases; junction bases not matched to a gene: 12. CDR1 MGHRA and CDR2 YSYEKL come from the germline V gene. The length of the CDR3 is 17 residues.

This chain connects TRBV19 to TRBJ1-5; no reliable D call. V lost 3 bases, J lost 0 bases, and 15 bases lay in between. Germline V lookup: CDR1 LNHDA, CDR2 SQIVND (reference sequence). The CDR3 extends over 17 amino acids. The CDR3 loop reads CASSIFGGRDSNQPQHF. CDR3 sequence (DNA): TGTGCCAGTAGTATTTTCGGCGGAAGAGATAGCAATCAGCCCCAGCATTTT.

This chain uses TRBV5-1 with TRBJ2-5; 8 bases align to TRBD1. This CDR3 region has 15 residues. Germline CDR1 is SGHRS and CDR2 is YFSETQ. The J segment lost 5 bases and the V segment lost 0 bases, leaving 6 bases of the junction unmatched. DNA for the CDR3: TGCGCCAGCAGCTTGGTCAGGGGGCAGGGGGAGACCCAGTACTTC. Translating gives CASSLVRGQGETQYF. Full variable domain (missing parts from reference TRBV5-1 and TRBJ2-5): KAGVTQTPRYLIKTRGQQVTLSCSPISGHRSVSWYQQTPGQGLQFLFEYFSETQRNKGNFPGRFSGRQFSNSRSEMNVSTLELGDSALYLCASSLVRGQGETQYFGPGTRLLVL.

The CDR3 protein is CASSRDGGGYQYF. DNA for the CDR3: TGTGCCAGCAGTCGCGATGGCGGGGGTTATCAGTATTTT. The V call is TRBV6-5, the J call TRBJ2-3; TRBD2 matches at 7 bases. CDR1 is MNHEY and CDR2 is SVGAGI in the germline V gene. V lost 5 bases and J lost 12; bases outside the gene matches: 11. This CDR3 contains 13 residues.